The 28 T cell receptor beta chains listed next were all sequenced from one sample in a study of blood T cell repertoires in COVID-19. TCRdb's table, derived via immunoSEQ multiplex PCR, lists solely in-frame clones and lacks some. The data hold some 80,000 clones, with roughly 78% observed a single time. Input material: peripheral blood. The receptor source for this set is a man aged 55-75 years with COVID-19, enrolled during active disease.

This clone was seen only a few times. The CDR3 nucleotides are TGTGCCAGCAGCTTTGTAGCGGTTAAGGGAAATGAGCAGTTCTTC. Amino acids: CASSFVAVKGNEQFF. This sequence joins TRBV11-3 and TRBJ2-1, with a possible D match to TRBD2 (6 bases). Trimming cost V 3 bases and J 7 bases, with 16 bases left between them. Germline V gene lookup returns CDR1 SGHNT and CDR2 YENEEA. This CDR3 is 15 amino acids long.

The chain employs TRBV10-3 and TRBJ1-1; D uncertain. Trimming removed 4 bases at V and 3 bases at J, with 12 bases between. CDR1 is ENHRY and CDR2 is SYGVKD in the germline V gene. This CDR3 is 14 amino acids long. As DNA, the CDR3 is TGTGCCATCAGTGCCCCCGAGGGCCACACTGAAGCTTTCTTT. Encoded protein: CAISAPEGHTEAFF.

This chain uses TRBV6-1 with TRBJ2-3; 11 bases match TRBD2. CDR1 and CDR2 (germline): MNHNS, SASEGT. Germline trimming cut 2 bases from V and 3 bases from J; bases unmatched to any gene: 4. The CDR3 is 16 residues long. CDR3 bases: TGTGCCAGCAGTGAAATGGCTAGCGGGGGGACAGATACGCAGTATTTT. It yields the protein CASSEMASGGTDTQYF.

The rearrangement joins TRBV18 to TRBJ1-6; the D is unclear. V was clipped by 2 bases and J by 3 bases, with 8 bases between them. The CDR3 is 15 residues long. Looked up from germline, CDR1 is KGHSH and CDR2 is LQKENI. This CDR3 reads CASSPKQNYNSPLHF. In nucleotides, the CDR3 is TGTGCCAGCTCACCAAAACAGAACTATAATTCACCCCTCCACTTT.

The gene calls are TRBV24-1 and TRBJ2-7, with TRBD2 identical over 7 bases. Germline trimming cut 6 bases from V and 6 bases from J; bases unmatched to any gene: 7. Germline V gene sequence: CDR1 KGHDR, CDR2 SFDVKD. The CDR3 covers 13 residues. The CDR3 is CATSLGEGSEQYF. The CDR3 bases are TGTGCCACCAGTTTAGGGGAGGGAAGCGAGCAGTACTTC.

V usage is TRBV15 and J usage is TRBJ2-7; 7 positions match TRBD1. Germline V gene sequence: CDR1 LNHNV, CDR2 YYDKDF (reference sequence). The length of the CDR3 is 13 residues. V was clipped by 2 bases and J by 7 bases; unmatched bases: 5. CDR3 protein: CATSRWTGLEQYF. In DNA form, the CDR3 reads TGTGCCACCAGCAGATGGACAGGATTAGAGCAGTACTTC.

The rearrangement joins TRBV5-4 to TRBJ2-5; 9 nucleotides align to TRBD2. The CDR3 covers 18 residues. The J segment lost 2 bases and the V segment lost 4 bases, leaving 15 bases of the junction unmatched. Germline V gene lookup returns CDR1 SGHNT and CDR2 YYREEE (reference sequence). The CDR3 spells CASSTPSYGLAMQETQYF. The CDR3 DNA follows: TGTGCCAGCAGCACCCCTAGCTATGGACTAGCGATGCAAGAGACCCAGTACTTC.

The V call is TRBV27, the J call TRBJ2-7; 7 nucleotides agree with TRBD1. Germline CDR1 reads MNHEY; CDR2 reads SMNVEV (reference sequence). This CDR3 is 15 amino acids long. V trimming: 2 bases; J trimming: 5 bases; junction bases outside the gene matches: 9. Here the CDR3 reads CASSLNSRGSDEQYF. In DNA, the CDR3 is TGTGCCAGCAGTTTAAACTCCAGGGGGAGCGACGAGCAGTACTTC.

This clone was counted only a few times. The rearrangement links TRBV5-1 to TRBJ2-3, with 8 bases matching TRBD2. The CDR3 is made up of 16 amino acids. The germline V gene encodes CDR1 SGHRS and CDR2 YFSETQ. After removal of 10 bases from V and 2 bases from J, the junction contained 15 bases not matched to a gene. The CDR3: CAGRPGSGGNTDTQYF. The CDR3 nucleotides are TGCGCCGGAAGACCTGGGAGCGGGGGAAACACAGATACGCAGTATTTT.

The rearrangement uses TRBV5-1 and TRBJ1-3; no clear D. There are 16 residues in the CDR3. With 0 bases removed from V and 0 bases from J, the gap between germline ends came to 10 bases. Germline lookup yields CDR1 SGHRS and CDR2 YFSETQ. CDR3 sequence: CASSLAGGFSGNTIYF. The CDR3 DNA reads as TGCGCCAGCAGCTTGGCCGGCGGCTTCTCTGGAAACACCATATATTTT.

The chain couples TRBV7-2 to TRBJ2-7; 12 positions match TRBD1. Germline V gene lookup returns CDR1 SGHTA and CDR2 FQGNSA. Trimming took 3 bases from V and 6 from J; bases not matched to a gene: 6. This CDR3 has 15 amino acids. CDR3 protein: CASSLVGTGGGEQYF. As DNA, the CDR3 is TGTGCCAGCAGCTTGGTCGGGACAGGGGGCGGCGAGCAGTACTTC.

DNA for the CDR3: TGTGCCAGCAGCGTAGATCCAGCGGGAGGCCTCAAGAGGACCCAGTACTTC. Translated: CASSVDPAGGLKRTQYF. The chain combines TRBV9 with TRBJ2-5, with TRBD2 matching over 9 bases. CDR3 length: 17 amino acids. V was clipped by 0 bases and J by 7 bases; unmatched bases: 13. Germline V lookup: CDR1 SGDLS, CDR2 YYNGEE.

This clone came up a few times. The rearrangement links TRBV5-1 to TRBJ1-4; TRBD1 aligns across 7 bases. The CDR3 consists of 13 residues. V was pared by 5 bases and J by 13 bases, with 11 bases of the junction left unmatched. Germline V gives CDR1 SGHRS, CDR2 YFSETQ. As DNA, the CDR3 is TGCGCCAGCAGTGGGCAAACAGGGGATAGACTGTTTTTT. Its translation: CASSGQTGDRLFF.

The chain carries TRBV30 and TRBJ2-1; 11 nucleotides match TRBD2. The CDR3 contains 15 residues. Looked up from germline, CDR1 is GTSNPN and CDR2 is SVGIG (reference sequence). V shed 5 bases, J shed 5 bases, and the junction held 8 bases outside the gene matches. The CDR3 is CAWDSGRAFHNEQFF. The CDR3 nucleotides read TGTGCCTGGGATAGCGGGAGGGCTTTCCACAATGAGCAGTTCTTC.

The CDR3 nucleotides read TGCGCCAGCAGCTTGGCTAGCGAATACAATGAGCAGTTCTTC. Its protein is CASSLASEYNEQFF. The chain links TRBV5-1 to TRBJ2-1; D may be TRBD2 (6 bases). V was cut by 0 bases and J by 4 bases, with 8 bases left in between. Germline lookup yields CDR1 SGHRS and CDR2 YFSETQ. CDR3 length: 14 amino acids.

This clone was picked up one time. The gene calls are TRBV7-2 and TRBJ2-4; D ambiguous. V was shortened by 3 bases and J by 10 bases, with 19 bases between the two germline ends. Germline assignment: CDR1 SGHTA and CDR2 FQGNSA. This CDR3 has 15 residues. The CDR3 nucleotides read TGTGCCAGCAGCTTGAAGCGAGCGCCGGCCGGGATTCAGTACTTC. It specifies CASSLKRAPAGIQYF.

This clone showed up just once. The genes are TRBV19 and TRBJ1-1, with D possibly matching TRBD1 (5 bases). Deletions cut 3 bases from V and 4 bases from J, with 12 bases between. Germline V gives CDR1 LNHDA, CDR2 SQIVND (reference sequence). This CDR3 contains 14 residues. The CDR3 coding sequence is TGTGCCAGTAGTATGGCAGGGACTACCACTGAAGCTTTCTTT. Amino acids: CASSMAGTTTEAFF. The entire variable domain, with the rest obtained from reference TRBV19 and TRBJ1-1, is as follows: DGGITQSPKYLFRKEGQNVTLSCEQNLNHDAMYWYRQDPGQGLRLIYYSQIVNDFQKGDIAEGYSVSREKKESFPLTVTSAQKNPTAFYLCASSMAGTTTEAFFGQGTRLTVV.

This clone was observed a handful of times. V is TRBV5-8 and J is TRBJ2-3; maybe TRBD1 (5 bases). Trimming cost V 5 bases and J 1 base, with 11 bases left between them. Germline V lookup: CDR1 SGHTS, CDR2 YDEGEE. This CDR3 comprises 14 residues. The CDR3 protein is CASSSDRGTDTQYF. CDR3 in DNA: TGTGCCAGCAGTTCTGACAGAGGCACAGATACGCAGTATTTT.

The genes are TRBV11-3 and TRBJ2-1; D might be TRBD2 (6 bases). This CDR3 comprises 13 residues. V was trimmed by 3 bases and J by 9 bases, leaving 12 bases between them. The germline CDR1 and CDR2 sequences are SGHNT and YENEEA. This chain's CDR3 is CASSFTSQREQFF. The CDR3, as DNA: TGTGCCAGCAGCTTTACTAGCCAGCGTGAGCAGTTCTTC.

In this sample, this clone turned up once. V gene TRBV11-3 combines with J gene TRBJ2-6; D not certain. The germline CDR1 and CDR2 sequences are SGHNT and YENEEA. This CDR3 comprises 14 residues. V was cut by 1 base and J by 4 bases, with 5 bases left in between. The CDR3 region has the DNA TGTGCCAGCAGCTTAGGGCCAGGGGCCAACGTCCTGACTTTC. Protein: CASSLGPGANVLTF.

The chain joins TRBV30 to TRBJ1-6; D might be TRBD1 (5 bases). With 4 bases removed from V and 6 bases from J, the gap between germline ends came to 19 bases. CDR1 is GTSNPN, CDR2 SVGIG, per germline (reference sequence). This CDR3 region has 16 residues. The CDR3 reads CAWTMTVRRGNSPLHF. The CDR3 region has the DNA TGTGCCTGGACTATGACTGTCAGGAGGGGTAATTCACCCCTCCACTTT.

The J gene is TRBJ2-1, the V gene TRBV11-1; 9 positions match TRBD2. This CDR3 region has 16 residues. Germline-derived CDR1 and CDR2 are SGHAT and FQDESV (reference sequence). Trimming removed 1 base from V and 6 bases from J; junction bases left unmatched: 7. The CDR3 here is CASSLDRGLAANEQFF. The CDR3 DNA is TGTGCCAGCAGCTTAGACCGGGGACTAGCCGCCAATGAGCAGTTCTTC. Together with reference TRBV11-1 and TRBJ2-1, the CDR3 gives the full variable domain: EAEVAQSPRYKITEKSQAVAFWCDPISGHATLYWYRQILGQGPELLVQFQDESVVDDSQLPKDRFSAERLKGVDSTLKIQPAELGDSAMYLCASSLDRGLAANEQFFGPGTRLTVL.

The rearrangement links TRBV2 to TRBJ2-5; TRBD2 is a possible D gene (6 bases). Per germline, CDR1 SNHLY and CDR2 FYNNEI. V was shortened by 6 bases and J by 3 bases, with 14 bases between the two germline ends. CDR3 length: 14 amino acids. The CDR3 nucleotides are TGTGCCAGCAGGCGAGTTAGCGGAGAAGAGACCCAGTACTTC. Encoded protein: CASRRVSGEETQYF.

In nucleotides, the CDR3 is TGCGCCAGCAGCGCCGGGACAGCCATCTATGGCTACACCTTC. Its protein product is CASSAGTAIYGYTF. J is TRBJ1-2 and V is TRBV5-1; 7 bases match TRBD1. This CDR3 is 14 amino acids long. The J segment lost 4 bases and the V segment lost 4 bases, leaving 7 bases of the junction unmatched. Germline V gives CDR1 SGHRS, CDR2 YFSETQ.

This rearrangement joins TRBV13 to TRBJ2-7, with 7 bases that match TRBD2. Per the germline V gene, CDR1 is PRHDT and CDR2 is FYEKMQ (reference sequence). The junction had 8 bases not matched to a gene; V was cut back by 0 bases and J by 0 bases. The length of the CDR3 is 17 residues. The CDR3 sequence: CASSLGLRRESSYEQYF. The CDR3 nucleotides read TGTGCCAGCAGCTTAGGCCTTCGGCGGGAGAGCTCCTACGAGCAGTACTTC.

The chain combines TRBV3-1 (or the pseudogene TRBV3-2) with TRBJ2-1, with no clear D. Germline V gene sequence: CDR1 LGHDT, CDR2 YNNKEL (reference sequence). The CDR3 extends over 17 amino acids. Deletions cut 5 bases from V and 5 bases from J, with 22 bases between. Here the CDR3 reads CASSIVYPISSDNEQFF. CDR3 in DNA: TGTGCCAGCAGCATAGTGTATCCCATTTCTTCCGACAATGAGCAGTTCTTC.

In its sample, this clone was seen once. The chain recombines TRBV7-8 with TRBJ1-3; maybe TRBD1 (5 bases). From germline, CDR1 is SGHVS and CDR2 FQNEAQ. This CDR3 has 16 residues. The ends were cut back, 5 bases at V and 2 bases at J, with 16 bases in the middle. The CDR3 here is CASSPLLARAGNTIYF. The CDR3, as DNA: TGTGCCAGCAGCCCCCTTCTGGCCAGGGCTGGAAACACCATATATTTT.

This clone appeared once. This sequence joins TRBV4-1 and TRBJ2-6; 11 bases align to TRBD2. The junction had 2 bases not matched to a gene; V was cut back by 0 bases and J by 1 base. Germline V lookup: CDR1 MGHRA, CDR2 YSYEKL. The CDR3 consists of 18 residues. In DNA form, the CDR3 reads TGCGCCAGCAGCCAAGAGACTAGCGGGGTTTCTGGGGCCAACGTCCTGACTTTC. Its translation: CASSQETSGVSGANVLTF.